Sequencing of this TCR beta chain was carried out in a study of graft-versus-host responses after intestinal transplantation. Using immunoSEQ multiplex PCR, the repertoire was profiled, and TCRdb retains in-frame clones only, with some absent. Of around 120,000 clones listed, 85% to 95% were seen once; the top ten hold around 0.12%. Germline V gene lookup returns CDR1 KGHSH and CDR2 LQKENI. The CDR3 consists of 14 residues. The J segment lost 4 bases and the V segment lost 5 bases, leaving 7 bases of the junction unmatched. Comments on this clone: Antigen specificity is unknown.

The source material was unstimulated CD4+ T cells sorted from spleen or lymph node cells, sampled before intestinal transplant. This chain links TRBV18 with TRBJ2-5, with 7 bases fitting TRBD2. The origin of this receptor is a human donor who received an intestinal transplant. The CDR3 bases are TGTGCCAGCTCAACCGTGGGCGGGAGAGAGACCCAGTACTTC. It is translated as CASSTVGGRETQYF.